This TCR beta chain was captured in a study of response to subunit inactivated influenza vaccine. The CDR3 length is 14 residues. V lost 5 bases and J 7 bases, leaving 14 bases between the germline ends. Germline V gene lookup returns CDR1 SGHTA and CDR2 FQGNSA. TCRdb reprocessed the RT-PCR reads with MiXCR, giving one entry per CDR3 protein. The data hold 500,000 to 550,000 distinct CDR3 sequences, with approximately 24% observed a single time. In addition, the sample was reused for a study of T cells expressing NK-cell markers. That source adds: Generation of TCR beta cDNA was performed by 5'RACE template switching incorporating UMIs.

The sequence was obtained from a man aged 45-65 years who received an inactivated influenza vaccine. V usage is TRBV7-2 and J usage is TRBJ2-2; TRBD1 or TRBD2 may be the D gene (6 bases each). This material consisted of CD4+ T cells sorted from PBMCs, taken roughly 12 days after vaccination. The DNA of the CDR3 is TGTGCCAGCAGCCCGGGGGCTTGGGGCGGGGAGCTGTTTTTT. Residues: CASSPGAWGGELFF.